This paragraph reports one T cell receptor beta chain. Its antigen is still unknown. These data are taken from a study of T cell responses to AZD1222 COVID-19 vaccine. Libraries were prepared by immunoSEQ multiplex PCR; TCRdb keeps only in-frame clonotypes and omits some of them. The sample has 150,000 or so clones; roughly 91% are singletons. Germline assignment: CDR1 LGHNA and CDR2 YNFKEQ. The CDR3 has 16 amino acids. V dropped 0 bases and J dropped 3 bases, with 12 bases sitting between them. Findings and limits, study-wide: Mostly white British, mostly female donors; authors suggested clonal diversity may be underestimated.

This TCR was recovered from an adult in good health. This chain uses TRBV4-2 with TRBJ1-3; D gene uncertain. The sequencing here drew on peripheral blood, taken on day 0 of AZD1222 vaccination. The chain's CDR3 is CASSQEPGGFGNTIYF. The CDR3 DNA reads TGTGCCAGCAGCCAAGAACCGGGCGGTTTTGGAAACACCATATATTTT.